Each of the 19 T cell receptor beta chains below was sequenced from the same sample in a study of T cell changes during pregnancy in multiple sclerosis. Sequencing used immunoSEQ multiplex PCR; TCRdb keeps in-frame clones, though not all of them. This table has 93,000 or so clones, approximately 90% appearing once. Sequencing used peripheral blood, obtained before pregnancy. These receptors were collected from a female donor with multiple sclerosis, enrolled in a pregnancy study.

This chain joins TRBV2 and TRBJ2-3; the D gene is possibly TRBD2 (7 bases). Germline lookup yields CDR1 SNHLY and CDR2 FYNNEI. The CDR3 length is 16 residues. Between the trimmed V and J ends, which lost 4 bases and 2 bases, there was a span of 16 bases. The CDR3 loop reads CASSVVRGGLTDTQYF. The CDR3 DNA is TGTGCCAGCAGTGTAGTTCGCGGGGGCCTCACAGATACGCAGTATTTT.

A single count supports this clone. The chain couples TRBV6-5 to TRBJ1-1, with D tentatively TRBD1 (5 bases). The CDR3 length is 13 residues. V dropped 5 bases and J dropped 12 bases, with 19 bases sitting between them. Germline values: CDR1 MNHEY, CDR2 SVGAGI. The CDR3: CASSPTVGGMPFF. Here the CDR3 DNA reads TGTGCCAGCAGTCCGACGGTGGGGGGAATGCCTTTCTTT.

The count of this clone is one. The chain is built from TRBV9 and TRBJ1-4, with D hard to call. This CDR3 is 17 amino acids long. Per germline, CDR1 SGDLS and CDR2 YYNGEE. V was pared by 4 bases and J by 0 bases, with 16 bases between. Here the CDR3 reads CASSLKPGGATNEKLFF. The CDR3 DNA reads TGTGCCAGCAGCCTTAAGCCCGGCGGGGCAACTAATGAAAAACTGTTTTTT.

The count of this clone is one. The chain couples TRBV30 to TRBJ2-2, with D possibly matching TRBD2 (6 bases). V lost 2 bases and J 6 bases, leaving 13 bases between the germline ends. Germline lookup yields CDR1 GTSNPN and CDR2 SVGIG (reference sequence). This CDR3 comprises 14 residues. CDR3 DNA: TGTGCCTGGAGTCCCGGGAGAGGTTCCGGGGAGCTGTTTTTT. Protein: CAWSPGRGSGELFF.

The gene calls are TRBV7-2 and TRBJ2-3; 7 positions agree with TRBD2. Germline V gene sequence: CDR1 SGHTA, CDR2 FQGNSA. The CDR3 covers 15 residues. V gave up 3 bases and J gave up 4 bases; unmatched junction bases: 7. CDR3 amino acids: CASSLVGGPPDTQYF. The CDR3 DNA reads TGTGCCAGCAGCTTGGTGGGAGGGCCGCCAGATACGCAGTATTTT.

On this clone: Relative to the germline gene, one junction end is altered; a read error may explain this. V is TRBV28 and J is TRBJ2-5; D might be TRBD2 (5 bases). CDR1 and CDR2 (germline): MDHEN, SYDVKM. CDR3 size: 10 residues. CDR3 residues: CATSGRTQYF. CDR3 DNA: TGTGCCACCAGTGGGAGGACCCAGTACTTC.

A few counts support this clone. The V and J genes are TRBV6-1 and TRBJ1-2; 10 bases align to TRBD1. J was trimmed by 4 bases and V by 6 bases; bases with no gene match: 2. The V gene's germline CDR1 is MNHNS and CDR2 SASEGT. CDR3 length: 13 amino acids. CDR3 sequence: CASRGQGVYGYTF. The CDR3 DNA reads as TGTGCCAGCAGAGGACAGGGGGTCTATGGCTACACCTTC.

The CDR3 region has the DNA TGTGCCAGCTCGGCGGGGGCTGACTACGAGCAGTACTTC. Translation gives CASSAGADYEQYF. This chain links TRBV19 with TRBJ2-7; maybe TRBD2 (7 bases). There are 13 residues in the CDR3. Germline-derived CDR1 and CDR2 are LNHDA and SQIVND (reference sequence). V shed 9 bases and J shed 3 bases, with 15 bases lying between them.

This sequence joins TRBV27 and TRBJ2-1; D not resolved. The V end was cut by 8 bases, the J end by 1 base, with 12 bases between. Per the germline V gene, CDR1 is MNHEY and CDR2 is SMNVEV (reference sequence). This CDR3 contains 14 residues. CDR3 coding DNA: TGTGCCAGCCGTCCGGCGGCTTCCTACAATGAGCAGTTCTTC. Protein sequence: CASRPAASYNEQFF.

The CDR3 loop is CSVVGTSGPTDTQYF. For the CDR3, the DNA is TGCAGCGTTGTGGGGACTAGCGGGCCCACAGATACGCAGTATTTT. V is TRBV29-1 and J is TRBJ2-3; 12 positions agree with TRBD2. Germline trimming cut 4 bases from V and 2 bases from J; bases unmatched to any gene: 4. Germline CDR1 reads SQVTM; CDR2 reads ANQGSEA. The CDR3 totals 15 residues.

J is TRBJ1-3 and V is TRBV6-5; 8 bases are a match to TRBD1. After removal of 7 bases from V and 8 bases from J, the junction contained 4 bases not matched to a gene. The CDR3 covers 12 residues. CDR1 and CDR2 (germline): MNHEY, SVGAGI. The CDR3: CASTGGLDTIYF. The CDR3 DNA reads as TGTGCCAGCACAGGGGGCCTGGACACCATATATTTT.

V usage is TRBV6-5 and J usage is TRBJ1-1; D may be TRBD1 (5 bases). Germline CDR1 reads MNHEY; CDR2 reads SVGAGI. The V and J ends lost 9 bases and 0 bases respectively, with 11 bases between them. This CDR3 comprises 13 residues. CDR3 region: CASRQTMNTEAFF. In nucleotides, the CDR3 is TGTGCCAGTCGACAGACCATGAACACTGAAGCTTTCTTT.

The chain uses TRBV25-1 and TRBJ1-4; weak D call: TRBD1 (6 bases). Trimming stripped 3 bases from V and 7 bases from J, with 24 bases between. From germline, CDR1 is MGHDK and CDR2 SYGVNS. The CDR3 length is 18 residues. The CDR3 DNA follows: TGTGCCAGCAGTGAGTCTGCTTCGATGGCAGGGGAACGTGAAAAACTGTTTTTT. Encoded protein: CASSESASMAGEREKLFF.

This chain links TRBV7-6 with TRBJ2-1; 8 bases match TRBD1. J lost 6 bases, V lost 3 bases, and 7 bases had no gene match. CDR3 length: 15 amino acids. Germline values: CDR1 SGHVS, CDR2 FNYEAQ. CDR3 residues: CASSFTQGAFNEQFF. For the CDR3, the DNA is TGTGCCAGCAGCTTTACCCAGGGGGCATTCAATGAGCAGTTCTTC.

For the CDR3, the DNA is TGCGCCAGCAGCCCGGTGGCTAGCGGGATCTACGAGCAGTACTTC. Its protein is CASSPVASGIYEQYF. The V and J genes are TRBV5-1 and TRBJ2-7; 9 bases agree with TRBD2. The length of the CDR3 is 15 residues. The trim removed 4 bases at V and 3 bases at J, leaving 8 bases unmatched. Germline CDR1 is SGHRS and CDR2 is YFSETQ.

V is TRBV4-3 and J is TRBJ1-6, with D maybe TRBD1 (5 bases). Per the germline V gene, CDR1 is LGHNA and CDR2 is YSLEER. With 4 bases removed from V and 8 bases from J, the gap between germline ends came to 18 bases. The CDR3 runs to 16 residues. The CDR3 sequence: CASSLYKAGRDSPLHF. In DNA, the CDR3 is TGCGCCAGCAGCCTGTATAAAGCAGGGAGGGATTCACCCCTCCACTTT.

The chain employs TRBV27 and TRBJ2-1, with D possibly TRBD1 on 6 matching bases. Germline CDR1 reads MNHEY; CDR2 reads SMNVEV (reference sequence). The CDR3 runs to 17 residues. Trimming shortened V by 6 bases and J by 0 bases, and 18 bases separated the two germline ends. CDR3 in DNA: TGTGCCAGCAGGGCATCAGGGGCCCTAAGCTCCTACAATGAGCAGTTCTTC. Its protein is CASRASGALSSYNEQFF.

The CDR3 here is CASSLGGHSYEQYF. Here the CDR3 DNA reads TGTGCCAGCAGCTTGGGGGGACACTCCTACGAGCAGTACTTC. This chain joins TRBV5-4 and TRBJ2-7, with TRBD1 as a possible D gene (6 bases). Germline V gene lookup returns CDR1 SGHNT and CDR2 YYREEE (reference sequence). V was pared by 0 bases and J by 0 bases, with 7 bases between. The CDR3 has 14 amino acids.

The chain joins TRBV19 to TRBJ2-7, with a weak D call TRBD1 (5 bases). Trimming pared 3 bases from V and 6 bases from J, leaving 15 bases between. The CDR3 length is 14 residues. Germline V gene sequence: CDR1 LNHDA, CDR2 SQIVND (reference sequence). The CDR3: CASSIQAGSGEQYF. CDR3 coding DNA: TGTGCCAGTAGTATTCAGGCAGGGTCGGGCGAGCAGTACTTC. The full variable domain, in which reference TRBV19 and TRBJ2-7 provide the parts outside the CDR3, is DGGITQSPKYLFRKEGQNVTLSCEQNLNHDAMYWYRQDPGQGLRLIYYSQIVNDFQKGDIAEGYSVSREKKESFPLTVTSAQKNPTAFYLCASSIQAGSGEQYFGPGTRLTVT.